The source of this T cell receptor beta chain is a study of cytomegalovirus exposure and HLA in healthy donors (TCRdb year 2017). For the wider study: According to an earlier analysis of a few hundred of the donors, some 170 million T cells yielded over 90 million unique TCR beta sequences and 250 to 350 Gb of sequence data. An early release covering 550 to 700 HLA-typed donors comprised about 300 gigabases of sequencing data and 85 million or so unique TCR sequences. Of the roughly 410 genotyped donors, 75% to 85% were placed in the genetic ancestry cluster associated with self-reported Caucasian donors. The aim of the study was to test whether cataloging public T cell receptors could identify signatures of past pathogen exposure. The study used immunosequencing to profile the T cell repertoires of 666 subjects and linked those repertoires to cytomegalovirus serostatus. Along with the roughly 670-subject first cohort, a separate validation cohort of over a hundred different subjects was used. To predict cytomegalovirus infection status, the study brought together high-throughput TCR immunosequencing, statistical association of individual TCRs with disease status, and machine learning. A later analysis re-analyzed previously published TCR beta repertoires from 666 donors and added high-resolution HLA genotyping to study TCR occurrence patterns. Rather than drawing on any new phenotypic data, the later analysis identified candidate immune exposures from TCR beta sequences and the way those sequences occurred across donors. To decide whether each TCR beta V gene segment behaved as functional or pseudogenic, an earlier analysis of fewer than 750 of the donors relied on high-throughput TCR beta sequencing. Donor age, sex, ethnicity and CMV serostatus were compiled alongside the repertoire data. A later genetic analysis used genome-wide SNP genotypes for about 65% of the 666 donors, treating that subset as a discovery cohort. All discovery cohort repertoires had been generated using a single sequencing platform. HLA typing included class I and class II loci at four-digit resolution. Typing coverage differed by locus: A, B, C, DRB1 and DQB1 were typed in about 620-640 donors, DQA1 in around 500, DPA1 in some 610, and DPB1 in approximately 450. Roughly 5 DR-DQ haplotypes were handled as single units for association and clustering, since linkage in the cohort was strong. Among several hundred genotyped donors of the cohort, an average of around 250,000 unique TCR beta nucleotide sequences was sequenced per donor, of which approximately 19% were non-productive. Overall results and qualifications from the work: The study gave a list of about 160 TCR beta chains associated with cytomegalovirus. According to a later genetic analysis, donors in an Asian-associated ancestry cluster had fewer N-insertions in productive TCRs than the roughly 670-donor mean. Three of the identified cytomegalovirus-associated TCR beta chains were confirmed in vitro to be specific for cytomegalovirus antigens. Most TCR sequences were seen in very few donors, while some public TCRs were found in many individuals. According to a later analysis, most CMV-associated TCR beta chains appeared to be HLA-restricted, and the HLA associations seemed to be driven largely by CMV exposure. Only TCR beta chains were sequenced in this cohort, and the absence of alpha or paired-chain data limited detectable features. A later analysis found that TCR association rates varied across HLA loci, with DRB1 alleles showing the most associated TCRs and HLA-C alleles the fewest. A group of highly shared sequence variants was considered likely to be a technical artifact of the sequencing pipeline. For the cohort, immune exposure information was limited to CMV serostatus. Linkage disequilibrium might explain the correlated functional status among segregating V segments, but an unknown experimental factor could not be excluded. Sequencing depth was assumed to be roughly uniform across donors in the presence/absence analyses, though that assumption may not hold. It was suggested by the authors that the approach could potentially be generalized to other disease states and immunological phenotypes. A further reported finding was that TCR beta sequences accurately predicted the HLA-A and HLA-B alleles for most subjects in the first cohort. According to a later analysis, parvovirus B19, influenza, CMV and Epstein-Barr virus appeared linked to several top co-occurrence clusters. At a false discovery rate of 0.05, a later analysis linked about 16,000 TCR beta sequences to specific HLA alleles. When HLA alleles, especially DR and DQ, strongly co-occurred, attributing TCR associations to individual alleles was difficult. In both the original and validation cohorts, the classifier was reported to diagnose cytomegalovirus status with high specificity and sensitivity. V-gene and J-gene trimming of TCR beta chains was associated with a missense DCLRE1C variant in a later genetic analysis, and the association was replicated in an independent cohort. Because HLA typing was missing for some donors at each locus, association tests included only the typed subset. In a later analysis, HLA-associated TCR beta chains showed more clonal expansion and lower generation probabilities than non-associated chains that were equally common. Because the 87-base-pair reads could not distinguish some IMGT-functional V segments, including TRBV6-2 and TRBV6-3, those segments were excluded. The earlier analysis of around 600 of the donors excluded roughly 16 rarely observed V segments, including chromosome 9 orphons, because counts were too low. In an earlier analysis of 587 of the donors, most TCR beta V segments appeared in productive rearrangements about 87% or about 30% of the time, broadly matching IMGT annotations.

Remarks on this clone: The clone's antigen remains unknown. Base qualities were left out, and no much larger clone turns up one base away.

The CDR3 spans 15 residues, from the cysteine through the phenylalanine. The kept DNA is CDR3 alone, 45 bases in frame from the first base. Per the germline V gene, SGHTA is the CDR1 and FQGNSA is the CDR2. The junction shows trimming of 3 bases on V and 8 bases on J, and the gene matches do not reach 7 bases of it. The cohort consisted of approximately 690 healthy bone marrow donors. At the time of sampling, all cohort members were nominally healthy, though unrecorded immune exposures were likely present. The donor tested CMV seronegative, placing the donor among the roughly 340 seronegative members of the cohort. A peripheral blood sample was collected from each donor, and TCR beta sequencing was performed on peripheral blood mononuclear cells. Genomic DNA extraction from the blood cell samples was performed with the Qiagen DNeasy Blood Extraction Kit. To prepare the library, the immunoSEQ multiplex PCR assay was applied. A mixture of 60 forward primers for TCR Vbeta segments and 13 reverse primers for TCR Jbeta segments was used in the multiplex PCR. A multiplex PCR assay on genomic DNA amplified the CDR3 region of rearranged TCR beta genes. On the Illumina HiSeq System, the amplified TCR beta libraries were sequenced as 87-base-pair reads. As for the original processing: A later analysis tallied about 77 million unique TCR beta chains across the 700 or so repertoires, and some 10 million of those chains were shared by two or more donors. A nearest-neighbor algorithm error-corrected the raw reads and collapsed the reads into unique sequences, merging closely related sequences to remove PCR and sequencing errors. CDR3 sequences were aligned to IMGT reference sequences to assign V, D and J gene segments. For a sequence to be retained, a match of at least six nucleotides was required to both a V gene segment and a J gene segment. A rearrangement was called productive if the CDR3 had no stop codons and remained in frame with V and J, and every other rearrangement was called non-productive. Following IMGT convention, CDR3 was defined as the stretch from the second conserved V-encoded cysteine up to the conserved J-encoded phenylalanine. Sequences without an unambiguous match to a single V gene segment were excluded from the earlier analysis of several hundred of the donors. An earlier analysis of several hundred of the donors called V segments functional above 56.7% productive rearrangements and segregating when the between-donor standard deviation exceeded 5%. A statistical classification framework was built to diagnose cytomegalovirus status from the catalog of TCR beta chain sequences. V and J gene assignment, in a later analysis, came from comparing TCR nucleotide sequences with IMGT/GENE-DB human TR gene sequences. Using the TCRdist pipeline, a later analysis assigned CDR3 sequences along with most-parsimonious VDJ recombination scenarios. In a later analysis, each TCR beta chain was defined by its CDR3 amino acid sequence together with its V-gene family, and reads lacking a unique V-gene family were excluded. As a way to deal with suspected cross-contamination and a sequencing artifact, a later analysis dropped 450 to 600 nucleotide sequences that were highly shared and had low generation probability. In a later analysis, a clonal expansion index was calculated for each public chain from normalized within-repertoire ranks of inferred template counts. Generation probabilities in a later analysis came from a VDJ recombination model fitted to out-of-frame rearrangements, and those results were checked against IGoR. In a later analysis, TCR-TCR, TCR-HLA and TCR-CMV co-occurrence was scored with hypergeometric tests, and a repertoire-size bias correction was applied to TCR pairs. A later analysis estimated false discovery rates by permuting HLA or CMV assignments 20 times. In a later analysis, co-occurring TCRs were grouped using DBSCAN, with TCRdist sequence similarity added in when clustering inside HLA-allele-positive subsets. For co-occurrence clustering, repertoires with fewer than 30,000 or more than 120,000 public chains were excluded, along with a handful of repertoires with anomalous nucleotide sharing. Held by TCRdb, this immuneACCESS table contains in-frame sequences only and omits some clones. Under half of the omission traces to an unresolved V gene where checked; the cause of the rest is unknown. The V and J calls and clone size are taken from that table; D and trimming were inferred from the DNA. Counted in this sample were around 200,000 clones; about 80% of them appeared once. The top ten clones comprise around 2.3% of the sample.

This receptor was obtained from a woman in her 50s in good health and CMV-seronegative. Recombination linked TRBV7-2 to TRBJ1-4, with 9 bases matching TRBD1. Material: PBMCs. The CDR3 has the sequence CASSLSTGGWEKLFF. DNA sequence: TGTGCCAGCAGCTTGTCGACAGGGGGTTGGGAAAAACTGTTTTTT.